This TCR beta chain is drawn from a study of blood T cells in healthy people across ages. V shed 1 base, J shed 3 bases, and the junction held 4 bases outside the gene matches. The length of the CDR3 is 16 residues. Germline assignment: CDR1 LGHNA and CDR2 YNFKEQ. Sample-barcoded 5' priming and a J-beta primer mix drove a second PCR of 7 to 11 cycles. Each cDNA was tagged by a template-switch adaptor containing 12 random nucleotides. Each CDR3 protein gets one entry after TCRdb re-called the 5' RACE reads with MiXCR. The sample includes hundreds of thousands of distinct CDR3 sequences, more than 50% seen only once; the top ten take about a quarter.

This rearrangement joins TRBV4-2 to TRBJ1-1, with TRBD1 identical over 11 bases. The receptor's source is a man between 40 and 49 years old in good health. Sequencing input: blood. CDR3: CASSQAEGQGDTEAFF. CDR3 in DNA: TGTGCCAGCAGCCAAGCGGAGGGACAGGGGGACACTGAAGCTTTCTTT.